The clone carrying this T cell receptor beta chain was detected a few times. Antigen specificity is unknown. The study reverse transcribed the entire isolated RNA, so it sequenced expressed TCRB transcripts. Roughly 3.5 million reads per sample were averaged for naive, central memory and regulatory samples. Clones were sequenced by immunoSEQ multiplex PCR, and TCRdb holds only the in-frame ones, with some missing. The sample records about 210,000 clones, about 11% being singletons. The data derive from a study of beta chain features in type 1 diabetes. Germline V gene sequence: CDR1 SGHTA, CDR2 FQGNSA. The V and J ends lost 1 base and 9 bases respectively, with 8 bases between them. The CDR3 runs to 12 residues. Broader study findings: Patients and controls would be equally affected if PCR favored shorter templates.

Source material: central memory CD4+ T cells from blood. This clonotype was obtained from a man younger than 35 in good health. The V gene is TRBV7-2, the J gene TRBJ2-3; a possible D gene is TRBD2 (6 bases). The CDR3 region is CASSLEGRTQYF. CDR3 nucleotides: TGTGCCAGCAGCTTAGAGGGGAGGACGCAGTATTTT.